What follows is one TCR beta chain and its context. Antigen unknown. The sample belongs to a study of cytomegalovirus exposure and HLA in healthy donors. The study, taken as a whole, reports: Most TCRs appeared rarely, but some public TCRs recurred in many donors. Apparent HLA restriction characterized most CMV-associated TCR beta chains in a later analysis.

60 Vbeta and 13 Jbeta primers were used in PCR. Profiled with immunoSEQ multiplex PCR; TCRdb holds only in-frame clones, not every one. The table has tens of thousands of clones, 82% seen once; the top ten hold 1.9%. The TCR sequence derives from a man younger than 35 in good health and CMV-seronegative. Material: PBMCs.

This chain's CDR3 is CASSPDRGSNQPQHF. In DNA, the CDR3 is TGTGCCAGCAGTCCAGACAGGGGAAGCAATCAGCCCCAGCATTTT. This chain connects TRBV27 to TRBJ1-5; the match to TRBD1 covers 8 bases. The J segment lost 1 base and the V segment lost 5 bases, leaving 4 bases of the junction unmatched. Germline loops: CDR1 MNHEY, CDR2 SMNVEV (reference sequence). The CDR3 sequence is 15 residues long.